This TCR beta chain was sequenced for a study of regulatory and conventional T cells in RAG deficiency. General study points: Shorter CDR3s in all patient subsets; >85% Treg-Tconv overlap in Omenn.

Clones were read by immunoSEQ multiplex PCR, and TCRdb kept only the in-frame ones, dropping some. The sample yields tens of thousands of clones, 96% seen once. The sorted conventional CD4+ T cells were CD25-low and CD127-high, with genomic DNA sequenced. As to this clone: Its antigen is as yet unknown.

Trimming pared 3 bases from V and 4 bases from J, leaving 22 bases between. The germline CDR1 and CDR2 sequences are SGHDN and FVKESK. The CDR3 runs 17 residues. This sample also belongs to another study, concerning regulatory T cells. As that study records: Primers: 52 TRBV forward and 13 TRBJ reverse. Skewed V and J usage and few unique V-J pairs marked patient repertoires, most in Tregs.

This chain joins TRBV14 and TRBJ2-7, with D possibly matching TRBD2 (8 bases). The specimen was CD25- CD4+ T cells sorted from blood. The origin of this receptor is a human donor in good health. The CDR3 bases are TGTGCCAGCAGCCACAAATCGGGAGGGGGCGCGTATTACGAGCAGTACTTC. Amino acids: CASSHKSGGGAYYEQYF.